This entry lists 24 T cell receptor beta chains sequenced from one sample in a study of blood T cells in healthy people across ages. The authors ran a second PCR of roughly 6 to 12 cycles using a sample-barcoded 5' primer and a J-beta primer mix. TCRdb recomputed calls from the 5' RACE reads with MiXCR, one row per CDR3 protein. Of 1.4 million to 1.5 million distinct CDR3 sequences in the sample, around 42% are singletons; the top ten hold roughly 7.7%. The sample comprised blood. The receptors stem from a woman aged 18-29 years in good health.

CDR3 DNA sequence: TGCGCCAGCAGCCAAGAGGGAGGGCCCGATATCACCCTCCACTTT. Translation: CASSQEGGPDITLHF. The chain employs TRBV4-1 and TRBJ1-6; D gene ambiguous. The germline V gene encodes CDR1 MGHRA and CDR2 YSYEKL. The CDR3 consists of 15 residues. Between the trimmed V and J ends, which lost 0 bases and 14 bases, there was a span of 17 bases.

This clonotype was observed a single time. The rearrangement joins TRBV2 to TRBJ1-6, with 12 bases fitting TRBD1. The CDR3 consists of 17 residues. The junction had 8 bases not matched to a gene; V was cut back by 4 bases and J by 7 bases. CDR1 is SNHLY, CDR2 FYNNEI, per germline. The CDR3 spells CASSAAGQGAKNSPLHF. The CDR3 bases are TGTGCCAGCAGTGCTGCGGGACAGGGGGCCAAAAATTCACCCCTCCACTTT.

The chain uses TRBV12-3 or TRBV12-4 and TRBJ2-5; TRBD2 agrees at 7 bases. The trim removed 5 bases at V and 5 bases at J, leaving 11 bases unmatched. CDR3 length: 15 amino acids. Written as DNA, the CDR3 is TGTGCCAGCAGTAAGCGGGGTTCGCCGTATGAGACCCAGTACTTC. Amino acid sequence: CASSKRGSPYETQYF.

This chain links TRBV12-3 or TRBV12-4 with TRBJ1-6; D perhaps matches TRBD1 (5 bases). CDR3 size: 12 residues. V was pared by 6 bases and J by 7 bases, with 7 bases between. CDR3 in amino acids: CASRRQNSPLHF. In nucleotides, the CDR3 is TGTGCCAGCAGAAGACAGAATTCACCCCTCCACTTT.

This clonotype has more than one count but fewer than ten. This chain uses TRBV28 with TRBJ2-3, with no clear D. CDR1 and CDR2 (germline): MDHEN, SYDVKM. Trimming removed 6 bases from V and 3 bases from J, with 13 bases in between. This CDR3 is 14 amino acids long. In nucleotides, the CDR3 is TGTGCCAGCAGGGTGGGCCGCGAGACAGATACGCAGTATTTT. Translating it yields CASRVGRETDTQYF.

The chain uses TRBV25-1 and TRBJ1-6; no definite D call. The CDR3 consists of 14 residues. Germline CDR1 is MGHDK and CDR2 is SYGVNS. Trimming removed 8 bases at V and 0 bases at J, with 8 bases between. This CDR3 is CASLESSYNSPLHF. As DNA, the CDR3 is TGTGCCAGCCTTGAAAGCTCCTATAATTCACCCCTCCACTTT.

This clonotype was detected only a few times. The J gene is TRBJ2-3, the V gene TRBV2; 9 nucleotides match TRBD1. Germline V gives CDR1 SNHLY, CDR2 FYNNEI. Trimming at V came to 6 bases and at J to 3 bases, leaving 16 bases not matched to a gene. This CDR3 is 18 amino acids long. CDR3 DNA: TGTGCCAGCAGGGAAAACTCCGGGGGACAGGGTAGAACAGATACGCAGTATTTT. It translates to CASRENSGGQGRTDTQYF.

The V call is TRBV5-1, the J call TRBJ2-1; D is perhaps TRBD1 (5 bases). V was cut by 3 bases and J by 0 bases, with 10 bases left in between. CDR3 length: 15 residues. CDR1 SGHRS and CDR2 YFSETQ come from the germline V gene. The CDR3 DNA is TGCGCCAGCAGCTCTACCGACAGCTCCTACAATGAGCAGTTCTTC. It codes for CASSSTDSSYNEQFF. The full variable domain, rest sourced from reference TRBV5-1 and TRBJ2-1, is KAGVTQTPRYLIKTRGQQVTLSCSPISGHRSVSWYQQTPGQGLQFLFEYFSETQRNKGNFPGRFSGRQFSNSRSEMNVSTLELGDSALYLCASSSTDSSYNEQFFGPGTRLTVL.

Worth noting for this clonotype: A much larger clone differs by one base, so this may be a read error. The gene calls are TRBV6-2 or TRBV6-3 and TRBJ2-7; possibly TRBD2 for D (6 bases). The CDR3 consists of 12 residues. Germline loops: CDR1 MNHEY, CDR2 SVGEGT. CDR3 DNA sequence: TGTGCCAGCAGTTCAGCGGGCTACGAGCCGTACTTC. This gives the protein CASSSAGYEPYF.

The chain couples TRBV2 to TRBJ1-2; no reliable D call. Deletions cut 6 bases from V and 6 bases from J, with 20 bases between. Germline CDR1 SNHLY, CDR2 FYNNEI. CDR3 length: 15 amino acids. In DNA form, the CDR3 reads TGTGCCAGCAGAGCAAACAGCCCCCCCCAGCATGGCTACACCTTC. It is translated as CASRANSPPQHGYTF.

DNA of the CDR3: TGTGCCAGCAGCTCACAAACCTACCGGGACAACTATGGCTACACCTTC. Encoded protein: CASSSQTYRDNYGYTF. The chain combines TRBV11-2 with TRBJ1-2; TRBD1 might be the D (5 bases). V was pared by 4 bases and J by 2 bases, with 17 bases between. The CDR3 runs 16 residues. CDR1 is SGHAT, CDR2 FQNNGV, per germline. The full variable domain, in which reference TRBV11-2 and TRBJ1-2 provide the parts outside the CDR3, is EAGVAQSPRYKIIEKRQSVAFWCNPISGHATLYWYQQILGQGPKLLIQFQNNGVVDDSQLPKDRFSAERLKGVDSTLKIQPAKLEDSAVYLCASSSQTYRDNYGYTFGSGTRLTVV.

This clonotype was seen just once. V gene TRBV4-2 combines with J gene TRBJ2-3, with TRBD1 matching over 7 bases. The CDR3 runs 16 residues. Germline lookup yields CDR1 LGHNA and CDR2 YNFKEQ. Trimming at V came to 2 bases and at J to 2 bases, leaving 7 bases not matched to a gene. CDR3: CASSQKDRAPTDTQYF. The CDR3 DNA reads TGTGCCAGCAGCCAAAAAGACAGGGCACCCACAGATACGCAGTATTTT.

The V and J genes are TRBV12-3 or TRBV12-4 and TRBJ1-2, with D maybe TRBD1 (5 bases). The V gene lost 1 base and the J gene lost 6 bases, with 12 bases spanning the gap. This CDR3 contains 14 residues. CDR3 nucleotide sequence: TGTGCCAGCAGTTTAGGGGCAGGGAGGGATGGCTACACCTTC. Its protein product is CASSLGAGRDGYTF.

The CDR3 region is CASSFKAGGGNEQFF. CDR3 DNA: TGTGCCAGCAGCTTCAAAGCGGGAGGTGGAAATGAGCAGTTCTTC. The chain joins TRBV7-2 to TRBJ2-1; 9 nucleotides match TRBD2. This CDR3 comprises 15 residues. V dropped 3 bases and J dropped 7; count of bases not matched to a gene: 7. Per germline, CDR1 SGHTA and CDR2 FQGNSA.

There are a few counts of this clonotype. The CDR3 protein is CASKIPAYGTGTDTQYF. DNA for the CDR3: TGTGCCAGCAAGATCCCAGCCTACGGGACAGGCACAGATACGCAGTATTTT. The chain carries TRBV25-1 and TRBJ2-3; 7 bases align to TRBD1. Unmatched junction bases numbered 14, after V lost 7 bases and J lost 1 base. Germline CDR1 and CDR2: MGHDK and SYGVNS. This CDR3 spans 17 amino acids.

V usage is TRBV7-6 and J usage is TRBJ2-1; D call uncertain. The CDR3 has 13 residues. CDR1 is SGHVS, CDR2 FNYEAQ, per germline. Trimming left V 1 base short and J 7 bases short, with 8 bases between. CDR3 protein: CASSLELWNEQFF. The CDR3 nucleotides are TGTGCCAGCAGCTTAGAATTATGGAATGAGCAGTTCTTC.

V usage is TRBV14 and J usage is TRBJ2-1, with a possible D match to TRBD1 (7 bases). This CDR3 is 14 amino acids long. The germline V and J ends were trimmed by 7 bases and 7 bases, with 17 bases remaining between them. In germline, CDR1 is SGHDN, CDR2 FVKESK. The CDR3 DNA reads TGTGCCAGCACCCGCGGGACAGATAGAAATGAGCAGTTCTTC. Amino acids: CASTRGTDRNEQFF.

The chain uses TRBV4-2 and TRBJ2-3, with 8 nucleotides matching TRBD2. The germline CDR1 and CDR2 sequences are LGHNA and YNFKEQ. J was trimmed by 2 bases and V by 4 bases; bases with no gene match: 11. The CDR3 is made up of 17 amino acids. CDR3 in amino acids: CASSPSLAGLLTDTQYF. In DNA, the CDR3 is TGTGCCAGCAGCCCCTCTTTAGCGGGACTCCTCACAGATACGCAGTATTTT.

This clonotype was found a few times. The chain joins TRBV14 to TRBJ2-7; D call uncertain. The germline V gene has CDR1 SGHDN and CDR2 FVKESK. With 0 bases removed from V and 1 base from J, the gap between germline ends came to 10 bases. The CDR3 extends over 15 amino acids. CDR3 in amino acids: CASSQDINWSYEQYF. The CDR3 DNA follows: TGTGCCAGCAGCCAAGATATTAACTGGTCCTACGAGCAGTACTTC.

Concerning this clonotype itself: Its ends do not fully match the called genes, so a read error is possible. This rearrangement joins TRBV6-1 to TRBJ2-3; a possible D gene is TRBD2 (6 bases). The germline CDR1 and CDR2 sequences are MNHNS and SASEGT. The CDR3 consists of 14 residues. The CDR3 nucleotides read TGTGCCAGTAGTGAACCTGGGGGGTTAGGTACGCAGTATTTT. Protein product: CASSEPGGLGTQYF.

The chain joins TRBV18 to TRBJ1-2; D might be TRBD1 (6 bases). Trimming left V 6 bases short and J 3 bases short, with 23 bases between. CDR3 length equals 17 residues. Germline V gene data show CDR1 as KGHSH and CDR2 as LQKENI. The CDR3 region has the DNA TGTGCCAGCTCCCGGAACGAACAGGGAGACCCTTACTATGGCTACACCTTC. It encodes CASSRNEQGDPYYGYTF.

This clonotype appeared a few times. The CDR3 region is CSVEDTGGSSYEQYF. The CDR3 DNA reads TGCAGCGTTGAAGATACAGGCGGGAGCTCCTACGAGCAGTACTTC. V and J are TRBV29-1 and TRBJ2-7, with 7 bases lining up with TRBD2. J was trimmed by 0 bases and V by 0 bases; bases with no gene match: 5. The length of the CDR3 is 15 residues. The germline V gene encodes CDR1 SQVTM and CDR2 ANQGSEA.

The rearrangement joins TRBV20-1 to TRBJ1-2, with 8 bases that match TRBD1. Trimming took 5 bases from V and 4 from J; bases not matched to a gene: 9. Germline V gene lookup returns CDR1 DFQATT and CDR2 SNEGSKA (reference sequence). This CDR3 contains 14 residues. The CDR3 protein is CSAGSRQGSYGYTF. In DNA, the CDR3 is TGCAGTGCTGGGTCCCGACAGGGGAGCTATGGCTACACCTTC.

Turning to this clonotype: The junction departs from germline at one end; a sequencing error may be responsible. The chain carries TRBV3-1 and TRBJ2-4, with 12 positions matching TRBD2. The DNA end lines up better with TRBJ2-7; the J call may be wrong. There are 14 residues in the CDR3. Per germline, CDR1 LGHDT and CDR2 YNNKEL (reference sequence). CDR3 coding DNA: TGTGCCGGCAGCCGCACTAGCGGGGGGTACGAGCAGTACTTC. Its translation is CAGSRTSGGYEQYF.